The clone carrying this T cell receptor (beta chain) was seen a handful of times. The sample belongs to a study of shared T cell receptors in the human thymus. Clones were sequenced by immunoSEQ multiplex PCR, and TCRdb holds only the in-frame ones, with some missing. This sample has about 660,000 clones, with 80% to 90% found just once. The CDR3 spans 16 residues. V lost 6 bases to trimming and J lost 1 base, with 15 bases between them. Germline V CDR1 and CDR2: MDHEN, SYDVKM. These data also formed part of another study, on human thymus T cells. This second study says: During corrective heart surgery, resections were taken, and the thymus tissue came from them. Usage of V and J genes appeared biased in thymic and blood repertoires. Related research found strongly overlapping thymic repertoires in unrelated individuals.

The specimen was thymocytes. The chain carries TRBV28 and TRBJ1-4; D gene unclear. The sequence came from a boy in the first two years of life with a congenital heart defect. The CDR3, as DNA: TGTGCCAGCAGCCCCTGGCCTCATCAAACTAATGAAAAACTGTTTTTT. Its protein product is CASSPWPHQTNEKLFF.